Below, 23 T cell receptor beta chains from the same sample are listed, as sequenced in a study of OX40 agonist ivuxolimab in advanced cancers. Produced via immunoSEQ multiplex PCR; TCRdb's table is partial and in-frame only. This table has 40,000 to 50,000 clones, roughly 80% appearing once. The sequencing used CD4+ or CD8+ T cells sorted from blood, collected in a trial of the OX40 agonist ivuxolimab. The receptors stem from an adult with an advanced solid tumor such as melanoma, head and neck, liver or kidney cancer.

This clone is termed medium-sized. The chain combines TRBV20-1 with TRBJ2-2; D gene uncertain. The germline gives CDR1 DFQATT, CDR2 SNEGSKA (reference sequence). This CDR3 has 11 amino acids. Trimming cost V 6 bases and J 6 bases, with 8 bases left between them. The DNA of the CDR3 is TGCAGTGCCACCTCATCCGGGGAGCTGTTTTTT. Translated, it gives CSATSSGELFF.

V and J are TRBV6-1 and TRBJ2-7, with D perhaps TRBD1 (6 bases). Germline V lookup: CDR1 MNHNS, CDR2 SASEGT. The V gene lost 6 bases and the J gene lost 9 bases, with 12 bases spanning the gap. The CDR3 runs 11 residues. As DNA, the CDR3 is TGTGCCAGCAGGGTACAGGGTGGGCAGTACTTC. It translates to CASRVQGGQYF.

This sequence joins TRBV4-3 and TRBJ2-1, with 7 bases lining up with TRBD2. V shed 1 base, J shed 6 bases, and the junction held 9 bases outside the gene matches. Germline assignment: CDR1 LGHNA and CDR2 YSLEER. The length of the CDR3 is 16 residues. CDR3 sequence reads: CASSQGGGFRGNEQFF. The CDR3 DNA reads TGCGCCAGCAGCCAAGGGGGGGGATTCCGGGGCAATGAGCAGTTCTTC.

The chain carries TRBV6-5 and TRBJ2-5; D might be TRBD1 (5 bases). Trimming stripped 0 bases from V and 7 bases from J, with 12 bases between. The CDR3 is 14 residues long. Germline V gene sequence: CDR1 MNHEY, CDR2 SVGAGI. This CDR3 reads CASSYSGRAATQYF. The CDR3, as DNA: TGTGCCAGCAGTTACTCTGGCAGGGCAGCGACCCAGTACTTC.

The chain couples TRBV6-5 to TRBJ2-7, with D tentatively TRBD1 (6 bases). V was shortened by 2 bases and J by 3 bases, with 8 bases between the two germline ends. CDR3 length: 13 residues. CDR1 is MNHEY and CDR2 is SVGAGI in the germline V gene. CDR3 in amino acids: CASSYVRGYEQYF. DNA of the CDR3: TGTGCCAGCAGTTACGTCAGGGGCTACGAGCAGTACTTC.

The V gene is TRBV28, the J gene TRBJ1-4; 7 positions match TRBD1. CDR1 is MDHEN and CDR2 is SYDVKM in the germline V gene. The CDR3 length is 15 residues. J lost 7 bases, V lost 2 bases, and 7 bases had no gene match. CDR3 loop: CASSLLTGSSEKLFF. For the CDR3, the DNA is TGTGCCAGCAGTTTACTGACAGGGTCAAGTGAAAAACTGTTTTTT.

This chain uses TRBV28 with TRBJ2-5; possibly TRBD2 for D (6 bases). The CDR3 has 14 residues. Trimming left V 6 bases short and J 1 base short, with 12 bases between. Germline V gene sequence: CDR1 MDHEN, CDR2 SYDVKM. The CDR3 bases are TGTGCCAGCAGCCTCGGGGGAAGCCAAGAGACCCAGTACTTC. Its protein is CASSLGGSQETQYF.

This chain connects TRBV29-1 to TRBJ1-1; possibly TRBD1 for D (6 bases). Per the germline V gene, CDR1 is SQVTM and CDR2 is ANQGSEA. CDR3 length: 13 amino acids. Deletions cut 0 bases from V and 8 bases from J, with 13 bases between. The CDR3 loop is CSVEDLGGREAFF. The DNA for the CDR3 is TGCAGCGTTGAAGATTTGGGGGGGCGCGAAGCTTTCTTT. Full variable domain (remainder filled in from reference TRBV29-1 and TRBJ1-1): SAVISQKPSRDICQRGTSLTIQCQVDSQVTMMFWYRQQPGQSLTLIATANQGSEATYESGFVIDKFPISRPNLTFSTLTVSNMSPEDSSIYLCSVEDLGGREAFFGQGTRLTVV.

This clone turned up a few times. The CDR3 protein is CASSLLFIGQGGHQPQHF. Here the CDR3 DNA reads TGTGCCAGCAGTTTATTATTCATCGGACAGGGGGGTCATCAGCCCCAGCATTTT. This chain joins TRBV27 and TRBJ1-5, with TRBD1 matching 10 bases. J lost 5 bases, V lost 1 base, and 11 bases had no gene match. The germline V gene has CDR1 MNHEY and CDR2 SMNVEV (reference sequence). The CDR3 runs 18 residues.

This clone ranks as medium-sized. This chain links TRBV7-2 with TRBJ2-5; TRBD1 aligns across 7 bases. The CDR3 is 16 amino acids. CDR1 is SGHTA, CDR2 FQGNSA, per germline. Trimming at V came to 5 bases and at J to 5 bases, leaving 14 bases not matched to a gene. This CDR3 is CASSTQTGLESETQYF. The CDR3 DNA is TGTGCCAGCAGCACCCAGACAGGGTTGGAGTCGGAGACCCAGTACTTC.

This chain joins TRBV28 and TRBJ2-5, with a tentative D call TRBD1 (5 bases). This CDR3 region has 14 residues. CDR1 is MDHEN and CDR2 is SYDVKM in the germline V gene. Trimming removed 6 bases at V and 5 bases at J, with 16 bases between. The CDR3 here is CASSPGQGWETQYF. CDR3 DNA sequence: TGTGCCAGCAGCCCAGGGCAGGGCTGGGAGACCCAGTACTTC.

The genes are TRBV28 and TRBJ2-2; 7 bases fit TRBD1. The J segment lost 2 bases and the V segment lost 6 bases, leaving 3 bases of the junction unmatched. The germline V gene has CDR1 MDHEN and CDR2 SYDVKM. The CDR3 length is 14 residues. Written as DNA, the CDR3 is TGTGCCAGCAGGGGACAGACCAACACCGGGGAGCTGTTTTTT. Protein sequence: CASRGQTNTGELFF.

This clone was seen a few times. CDR3 sequence (DNA): TGTGCCAGCAGTTTAGTTTTCCAAGGCAATCAGCCCCAGCATTTT. This encodes CASSLVFQGNQPQHF. The gene calls are TRBV28 and TRBJ1-5, with no clear D. Trimming took 2 bases from V and 2 from J, leaving 10 bases between them. The CDR3 is made up of 15 amino acids. Per the germline V gene, CDR1 is MDHEN and CDR2 is SYDVKM.

This clone appeared a single time. The rearrangement joins TRBV19 to TRBJ1-6, with 7 bases lining up with TRBD1. This CDR3 has 15 residues. From germline, CDR1 is LNHDA and CDR2 SQIVND (reference sequence). V lost 5 bases, J lost 7 bases, and 8 bases stayed unmatched. DNA for the CDR3: TGTGCCAGTAGTCGGGGACAGCTACAGAATTCACCCCTCCACTTT. Translated, it gives CASSRGQLQNSPLHF.

The gene calls are TRBV5-1 and TRBJ2-1, with D hard to call. The CDR3 runs 14 residues. The germline CDR1 and CDR2 sequences are SGHRS and YFSETQ. V gave up 2 bases and J gave up 5 bases, with 11 bases separating them. CDR3 in amino acids: CASSFTGLDNEQFF. CDR3 nucleotide sequence: TGCGCCAGCAGCTTCACCGGGCTCGACAATGAGCAGTTCTTC.

The chain has TRBV28 and TRBJ2-3, with a weak D call TRBD2 (5 bases). Germline V gene data show CDR1 as MDHEN and CDR2 as SYDVKM. This CDR3 region has 14 residues. Trimming took 10 bases from V and 1 from J, leaving 15 bases between them. The CDR3 spells CATWTLTRTDTQYF. The CDR3, as DNA: TGTGCCACCTGGACTCTAACCCGCACAGATACGCAGTATTTT.

V gene TRBV28 combines with J gene TRBJ2-7, with D unclear. With 4 bases removed from V and 6 bases from J, the gap between germline ends came to 10 bases. This CDR3 has 12 amino acids. The germline V gene encodes CDR1 MDHEN and CDR2 SYDVKM. CDR3 amino acids: CASSSSGREQYF. CDR3 bases: TGTGCCAGCAGTTCCTCGGGCCGCGAGCAGTACTTC.

CDR3 nucleotide sequence: TGTGCCAGCAGTTACGGGAACACGGCCTACACCTTC. Residues: CASSYGNTAYTF. V gene TRBV28 combines with J gene TRBJ1-2; D gene uncertain. The CDR3 runs 12 residues. V was shortened by 4 bases and J by 10 bases, with 13 bases between the two germline ends. The germline V gene encodes CDR1 MDHEN and CDR2 SYDVKM.

The chain employs TRBV28 and TRBJ2-5; tentative D call: TRBD2 (6 bases). CDR3 size: 14 residues. In germline, CDR1 is MDHEN, CDR2 SYDVKM. The V end lost 6 bases, the J end lost 7 bases, and 18 bases lay between the germline ends. The CDR3 here is CASSVPGGPGTQYF. CDR3 DNA: TGTGCCAGCAGCGTCCCCGGGGGTCCCGGGACCCAGTACTTC.

This chain connects TRBV29-1 to TRBJ2-7; possible D gene TRBD1, 5 bases. The CDR3 length is 12 residues. The germline V and J ends were trimmed by 0 bases and 2 bases, with 5 bases remaining between them. Germline lookup yields CDR1 SQVTM and CDR2 ANQGSEA. CDR3 sequence (DNA): TGCAGCGTTGAAGAGGGGCCCTACGAGCAGTACTTC. This encodes CSVEEGPYEQYF.

The V call is TRBV7-9, the J call TRBJ2-5; the D gene is possibly TRBD2 (6 bases). CDR1 is SEHNR, CDR2 FQNEAQ, per germline (reference sequence). V was shortened by 1 base and J by 5 bases, with 14 bases between the two germline ends. CDR3 length: 15 residues. CDR3 protein: CASSLVGLASETQYF. The CDR3, as DNA: TGTGCCAGCAGCTTAGTTGGTCTAGCGAGTGAGACCCAGTACTTC.

This chain links TRBV19 with TRBJ2-7, with TRBD1 matching over 7 bases. This CDR3 has 14 residues. Unmatched junction bases numbered 6, after V lost 5 bases and J lost 2 bases. The germline V gene has CDR1 LNHDA and CDR2 SQIVND (reference sequence). The CDR3 DNA reads as TGTGCCAGTAGTGGACAGGTGGGAACCTACGAGCAGTACTTC. It codes for CASSGQVGTYEQYF.

The chain joins TRBV5-1 to TRBJ2-2, with TRBD2 matching 13 bases. The CDR3 is 15 amino acids. V gave up 4 bases and J gave up 5 bases; unmatched junction bases: 2. Germline V gene sequence: CDR1 SGHRS, CDR2 YFSETQ. In DNA form, the CDR3 reads TGCGCCAGCAGCGTACTAGCGGGAGGGACCGGGGAGCTGTTTTTT. Translation: CASSVLAGGTGELFF. Complete variable domain (other parts from reference TRBV5-1 and TRBJ2-2): KAGVTQTPRYLIKTRGQQVTLSCSPISGHRSVSWYQQTPGQGLQFLFEYFSETQRNKGNFPGRFSGRQFSNSRSEMNVSTLELGDSALYLCASSVLAGGTGELFFGEGSRLTVL.